Following are 11 T cell receptor beta chains from one sample sequenced in a study of prognosis after radiotherapy for stage I lung cancer. The TCR beta CDR3 region was amplified from genomic DNA, with two rounds of multiplex PCR being used for the amplification. Each TRBV and TRBJ gene had its own primer in the first PCR round. TCRdb re-analysed the multiplex PCR reads in MiXCR, keeping a single row per CDR3 protein. The sample gives 50,000 or so distinct CDR3 sequences, about 35% of which show up once; about 8.3% is in the top ten. This specimen consisted of PBMCs, obtained before or after stereotactic body radiation therapy (not recorded which). The receptors derive from a donor at least 50 years old with non-small cell lung cancer.

This clonotype came up many times. The junction shows a germline mismatch at one end, possibly a read error. The chain joins TRBV27 to TRBJ1-2; D unclear. CDR3 length equals 14 residues. CDR1 and CDR2 from the germline V gene are MNHEY and SMNVEV (reference sequence). CDR3 region: CASRDDDGVGGCTF. CDR3 DNA sequence: TGTGCCAGCAGGGATGACGATGGGGTGGGTGGCTGCACCTTC.

The chain recombines TRBV7-2 with TRBJ2-2, with D perhaps given as TRBD1 or TRBD2 (5 bases each). Germline CDR1 SGHTA, CDR2 FQGNSA. The V end lost 5 bases, the J end lost 9 bases, and 22 bases lay between the germline ends. This CDR3 contains 16 residues. The CDR3 DNA reads TGTGCCAGCAGCCCATTCCAGGGAGTTGGAGGATGGGAGCTGTTTTTT. This codes for CASSPFQGVGGWELFF. Looking up the rest from reference TRBV7-2 and TRBJ2-2 gives the full variable domain: GAGVSQSPSNKVTEKGKDVELRCDPISGHTALYWYRQSLGQGLEFLIYFQGNSAPDKSGLPSDRFSAERTGGSVSTLTIQRTQQEDSAVYLCASSPFQGVGGWELFFGEGSRLTVL.

Many counts were recorded for this clonotype. This chain uses TRBV9 with TRBJ2-3; 8 positions match TRBD2. Germline CDR1 is SGDLS and CDR2 is YYNGEE. The CDR3 is 15 residues long. V was pared by 3 bases and J by 1 base, with 4 bases of the junction left unmatched. For the CDR3, the DNA is TGTGCCAGCAGCGCTGGACTAGCTGGCACAGATACGCAGTATTTT. It codes for CASSAGLAGTDTQYF.

This clonotype was recorded many times. This chain joins TRBV7-2 and TRBJ2-5, with a tentative D call TRBD2 (7 bases). Per germline, CDR1 SGHTA and CDR2 FQGNSA. The CDR3 has 15 amino acids. V lost 2 bases and J 2 bases, leaving 12 bases between the germline ends. In DNA form, the CDR3 reads TGTGCCAGCAGCTTAACGCGGGGGCAGCAAGAGACCCAGTACTTC. It yields the protein CASSLTRGQQETQYF.

This clonotype was detected ten times or more. V usage is TRBV2 and J usage is TRBJ1-1, with D possibly being TRBD1 (5 bases). The germline CDR1 and CDR2 sequences are SNHLY and FYNNEI. The CDR3 is made up of 13 amino acids. Trimming stripped 3 bases from V and 6 bases from J, with 11 bases between. The CDR3 loop is CASSDGGWSEAFF. The CDR3 DNA is TGTGCCAGCAGTGATGGGGGGTGGTCTGAAGCTTTCTTT.

In its sample, this clonotype was seen a few times. A much larger clone is a single base away; this may be a read error. The rearrangement links TRBV9 to TRBJ2-1, with D unclear. This CDR3 has 13 residues. Trimming removed 0 bases from V and 7 bases from J, with 8 bases in between. Germline loops: CDR1 SGDLS, CDR2 YYNGEE. CDR3 amino acids: CASSVATVNEQFF. CDR3 nucleotide sequence: TGTGCCAGCAGCGTAGCAACGGTGAATGAGCAGTTCTTC.

The chain carries TRBV28 and TRBJ2-2, with 7 bases lining up with TRBD1. CDR3 length: 16 residues. The J segment lost 2 bases and the V segment lost 6 bases, leaving 9 bases of the junction unmatched. The germline gives CDR1 MDHEN, CDR2 SYDVKM. The CDR3 nucleotides read TGTGCCAGCAGGCCCACAGGGGCCGCAAACACCGGGGAGCTGTTTTTT. Its protein is CASRPTGAANTGELFF.

Comment on this clonotype: This is likely a read error, given that the CDR3 carries no conserved phenylalanine or tryptophan at its end. The V call is TRBV13, the J call TRBJ1-2; a possible D gene is TRBD1 (6 bases). V dropped 5 bases and J dropped 3 bases, with 19 bases sitting between them. Germline CDR1 reads PRHDT; CDR2 reads FYEKMQ (reference sequence). The CDR3 runs to 16 residues. The CDR3 here is CASSPLRGEGDYGYTS. In DNA, the CDR3 is TGTGCCAGCAGCCCACTCCGGGGTGAGGGGGACTATGGCTACACCTCC.

The V and J genes are TRBV4-1 and TRBJ2-3, with D possibly TRBD1 on 7 matching bases. There are 15 residues in the CDR3. The germline V gene encodes CDR1 MGHRA and CDR2 YSYEKL. The V gene lost 3 bases and the J gene lost 3 bases, with 13 bases spanning the gap. The CDR3 region has the DNA TGCGCCAGCAGCCAGGAGGGACAGTGGACAGATACGCAGTATTTT. Its protein is CASSQEGQWTDTQYF.

This clonotype appeared many times. The chain joins TRBV5-4 to TRBJ2-3; D ambiguous. The CDR3 covers 11 residues. Trimming removed 0 bases at V and 9 bases at J, with 5 bases between. CDR1 is SGHNT and CDR2 is YYREEE in the germline V gene (reference sequence). CDR3 bases: TGTGCCAGCAGCTTGGCCGAGACGCAGTATTTT. Protein product: CASSLAETQYF.

This clonotype was seen many times. The chain links TRBV3-1 to TRBJ2-5; 9 bases line up with TRBD1. Trimming removed 6 bases from V and 5 bases from J; junction bases left unmatched: 1. Per the germline V gene, CDR1 is LGHDT and CDR2 is YNNKEL (reference sequence). The CDR3 contains 12 residues. The CDR3 region is CASRGTGETQYF. As DNA, the CDR3 is TGTGCCAGCAGGGGGACAGGGGAGACCCAGTACTTC.